The next 14 T cell receptor beta chains were all read from a single sample in a study of T cell clones after liver transplantation (dated by TCRdb to about 2019). The time point label, as the study defines it: pre-transplant. Receptors were amplified or captured by the immunoSEQ multiplex PCR assay. TCRdb mirrors the immuneACCESS table, restricted to in-frame sequences. Some clones are absent from its copies; in checked studies, under half trace to an unresolved V gene, and the reason for the others is unknown. The sample yields 95,000 to 110,000 clones; 82% were counted once. The top ten hold 0.99% of the sample. This material consisted of CD4+ T cells from blood, taken before liver transplant. These receptors were collected from a human donor who received a liver transplant.

V and J are TRBV19 and TRBJ2-5; 8 positions agree with TRBD1. Trimming removed 6 bases from V and 4 bases from J; junction bases left unmatched: 4. Looked up from germline, CDR1 is LNHDA and CDR2 is SQIVND (reference sequence). The CDR3 covers 13 residues. The CDR3 loop is CASRATGGETQYF. The CDR3 bases are TGTGCCAGTAGAGCCACAGGGGGAGAGACCCAGTACTTC.

This clone was recorded at least ten times. The CDR3 bases are TGTGCCAGCAGGGAGACTAGCGCGAACACCGGGGAGCTGTTTTTT. This gives the protein CASRETSANTGELFF. The rearrangement links TRBV2 to TRBJ2-2, with 8 positions matching TRBD2. This CDR3 comprises 15 residues. Trimming took 6 bases from V and 0 from J; bases not matched to a gene: 3. Germline V lookup: CDR1 SNHLY, CDR2 FYNNEI.

The chain links TRBV5-1 to TRBJ2-2; 10 positions match TRBD2. Trimming cost V 2 bases and J 1 base; bases outside gene matches: 5. Germline values: CDR1 SGHRS, CDR2 YFSETQ. The CDR3 is made up of 17 amino acids. The CDR3 loop is CASSFGGLAVNTGELFF. In nucleotides, the CDR3 is TGCGCCAGCAGCTTCGGCGGACTAGCGGTGAACACCGGGGAGCTGTTTTTT.

This sequence joins TRBV5-1 and TRBJ2-1, with 10 bases aligning to TRBD2. Germline CDR1 SGHRS, CDR2 YFSETQ. This CDR3 has 16 amino acids. The V segment lost 4 bases and the J segment 9 bases; nucleotides outside the gene matches: 13. The CDR3 DNA sequence: TGCGCCAGCAGCCGGCCCAGCGGGAGGGAGGTGATTGAGCAGTTCTTC. Translation: CASSRPSGREVIEQFF.

V is TRBV19 and J is TRBJ1-1; 12 nucleotides align to TRBD1. CDR3 size: 16 residues. The germline V gene encodes CDR1 LNHDA and CDR2 SQIVND (reference sequence). The junction had 9 bases not matched to a gene; V was cut back by 5 bases and J by 5 bases. The CDR3 loop is CASSPRDRGRKTEAFF. The CDR3 bases are TGTGCCAGTAGTCCCCGGGACAGGGGGCGCAAAACTGAAGCTTTCTTT. Together with reference TRBV19 and TRBJ1-1, the CDR3 gives the full variable domain: DGGITQSPKYLFRKEGQNVTLSCEQNLNHDAMYWYRQDPGQGLRLIYYSQIVNDFQKGDIAEGYSVSREKKESFPLTVTSAQKNPTAFYLCASSPRDRGRKTEAFFGQGTRLTVV.

The genes are TRBV28 and TRBJ2-3, with TRBD2 matching 12 bases. Per the germline V gene, CDR1 is MDHEN and CDR2 is SYDVKM. With 4 bases clipped from V and 2 bases from J, the junction kept 16 bases outside the gene matches. This CDR3 is built from 20 residues. The CDR3 loop is CASSSPFGRLAGASTDTQYF. CDR3 DNA: TGTGCCAGCAGTTCTCCCTTTGGAAGACTAGCGGGAGCATCCACAGATACGCAGTATTTT.

The chain carries TRBV7-8 and TRBJ2-7, with D possibly being TRBD1 or TRBD2 (5 bases each). The CDR3 spans 10 residues. V shed 10 bases and J shed 4 bases, with 8 bases lying between them. Germline-derived CDR1 and CDR2 are SGHVS and FQNEAQ. CDR3 nucleotide sequence: TGTGCCACTGGGGGTTACGAGCAGTACTTC. This translates into CATGGYEQYF.

This clone appeared a few times. The chain is built from TRBV29-1 and TRBJ1-2; no clear D. CDR1 is SQVTM, CDR2 ANQGSEA, per germline. CDR3 length: 12 amino acids. V lost 4 bases, J lost 3 bases, and 9 bases lay in between. CDR3: CSVGTTHYGYTF. CDR3 sequence (DNA): TGCAGCGTTGGAACAACTCACTATGGCTACACCTTC.

J is TRBJ2-1 and V is TRBV19; 13 bases line up with TRBD2. The CDR3 totals 16 residues. Per germline, CDR1 LNHDA and CDR2 SQIVND (reference sequence). The V and J ends lost 6 bases and 6 bases, in that order; junction bases with no gene match: 8. The CDR3 region has the DNA TGTGCCAGTAGATCACTAGCGGGGGGGCAAGGCAATGAGCAGTTCTTC. Amino acid sequence: CASRSLAGGQGNEQFF.

The chain employs TRBV6-1 and TRBJ1-3; D is undetermined. CDR3 length: 13 amino acids. Trimming removed 1 base at V and 6 bases at J, with 7 bases between. Germline values: CDR1 MNHNS, CDR2 SASEGT. CDR3 sequence reads: CASSEGSTNTIYF. CDR3 DNA: TGTGCCAGCAGTGAAGGCAGCACAAACACCATATATTTT.

This clone occurred a few times. The chain has TRBV19 and TRBJ2-5, with D tentatively TRBD1 (7 bases). The ends were cut back, 7 bases at V and 6 bases at J, with 18 bases in the middle. This CDR3 contains 14 residues. Per the germline V gene, CDR1 is LNHDA and CDR2 is SQIVND (reference sequence). The CDR3 reads CASKGGAGRQTQYF. The CDR3 DNA follows: TGTGCCAGTAAAGGGGGCGCGGGGAGGCAGACCCAGTACTTC. Full variable domain (outside the CDR3, taken from reference TRBV19 and TRBJ2-5): DGGITQSPKYLFRKEGQNVTLSCEQNLNHDAMYWYRQDPGQGLRLIYYSQIVNDFQKGDIAEGYSVSREKKESFPLTVTSAQKNPTAFYLCASKGGAGRQTQYFGPGTRLLVL.

This clone came up once. This rearrangement joins TRBV5-6 to TRBJ1-6; D gene ambiguous. The germline gives CDR1 SGHDT, CDR2 YYEEEE. V lost 4 bases, J lost 5 bases, and 10 bases lay in between. The CDR3 loop spans 14 amino acids. CDR3 bases: TGTGCCAGCAGCACAACAGATAATAATTCACCCCTCCACTTT. It is translated as CASSTTDNNSPLHF.

V is TRBV27 and J is TRBJ2-1; TRBD2 aligns across 7 bases. Germline V gene data show CDR1 as MNHEY and CDR2 as SMNVEV (reference sequence). The CDR3 is made up of 15 amino acids. V lost 6 bases to trimming and J lost 3 bases; unmatched junction nucleotides: 8. The CDR3 nucleotides read TGTGCCAGCAGCAAGACTAGCCGTAGCTACAATGAGCAGTTCTTC. This gives the protein CASSKTSRSYNEQFF.

This chain uses TRBV7-9 with TRBJ1-2; D may be TRBD1 (5 bases). Germline CDR1 is SEHNR and CDR2 is FQNEAQ (reference sequence). CDR3 length equals 15 residues. V was clipped by 4 bases and J by 3 bases, with 15 bases between them. CDR3: CASSSPGSGDYGYTF. CDR3 in DNA: TGTGCCAGCAGCTCCCCCGGATCGGGGGACTATGGCTACACCTTC.